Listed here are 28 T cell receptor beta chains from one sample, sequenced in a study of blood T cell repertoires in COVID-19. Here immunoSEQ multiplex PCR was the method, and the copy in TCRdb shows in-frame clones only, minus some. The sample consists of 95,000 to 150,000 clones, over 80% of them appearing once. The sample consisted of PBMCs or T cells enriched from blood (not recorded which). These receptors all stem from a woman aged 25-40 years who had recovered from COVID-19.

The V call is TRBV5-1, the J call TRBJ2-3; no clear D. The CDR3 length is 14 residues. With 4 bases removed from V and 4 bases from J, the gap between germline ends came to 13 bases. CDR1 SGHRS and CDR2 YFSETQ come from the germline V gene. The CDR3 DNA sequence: TGCGCCAGCAGCCCCTACTTCCCACCAGATACGCAGTATTTT. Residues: CASSPYFPPDTQYF.

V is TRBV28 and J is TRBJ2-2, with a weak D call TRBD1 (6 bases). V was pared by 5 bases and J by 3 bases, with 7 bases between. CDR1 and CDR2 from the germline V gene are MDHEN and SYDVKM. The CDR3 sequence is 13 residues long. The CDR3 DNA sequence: TGTGCCAGCAGTCAGGGGTACACCGGGGAGCTGTTTTTT. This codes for CASSQGYTGELFF.

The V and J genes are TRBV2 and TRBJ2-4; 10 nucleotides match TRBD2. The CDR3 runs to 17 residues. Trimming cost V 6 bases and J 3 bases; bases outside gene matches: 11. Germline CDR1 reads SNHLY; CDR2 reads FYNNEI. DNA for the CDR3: TGTGCCAGCAGCCGAAAGGTAGCGGGAGGTAACAAAAACATTCAGTACTTC. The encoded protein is CASSRKVAGGNKNIQYF.

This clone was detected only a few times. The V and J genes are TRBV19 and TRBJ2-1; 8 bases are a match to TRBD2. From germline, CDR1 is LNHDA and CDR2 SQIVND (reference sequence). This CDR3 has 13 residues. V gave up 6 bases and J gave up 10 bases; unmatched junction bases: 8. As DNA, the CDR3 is TGTGCCAGTAGCCTGACACCGGGGGGGGAGCAGTTCTTC. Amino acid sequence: CASSLTPGGEQFF.

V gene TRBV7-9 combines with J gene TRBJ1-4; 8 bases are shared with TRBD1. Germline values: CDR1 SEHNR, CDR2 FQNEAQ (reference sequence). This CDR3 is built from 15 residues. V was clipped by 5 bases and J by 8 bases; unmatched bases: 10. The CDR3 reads CASSPQQGALEKLFF. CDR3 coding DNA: TGTGCCAGCAGCCCCCAGCAGGGGGCTTTGGAAAAACTGTTTTTT.

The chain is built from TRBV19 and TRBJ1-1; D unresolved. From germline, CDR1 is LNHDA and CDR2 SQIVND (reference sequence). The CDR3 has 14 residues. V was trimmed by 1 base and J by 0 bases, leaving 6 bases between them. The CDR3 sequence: CASSIGNMNTEAFF. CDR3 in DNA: TGTGCCAGTAGTATAGGTAACATGAACACTGAAGCTTTCTTT.

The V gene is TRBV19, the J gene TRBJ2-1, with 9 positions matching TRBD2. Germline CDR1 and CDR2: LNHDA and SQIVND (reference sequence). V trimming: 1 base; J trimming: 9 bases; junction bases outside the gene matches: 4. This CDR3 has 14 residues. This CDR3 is CASSIGASGVEQFF. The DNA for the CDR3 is TGTGCCAGTAGTATAGGCGCTAGCGGGGTTGAGCAGTTCTTC.

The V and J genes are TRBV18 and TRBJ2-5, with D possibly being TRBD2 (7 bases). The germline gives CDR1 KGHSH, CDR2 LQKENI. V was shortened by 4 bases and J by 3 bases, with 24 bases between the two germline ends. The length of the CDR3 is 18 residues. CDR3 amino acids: CASSLLSSGTRGEETQYF. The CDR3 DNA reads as TGTGCCAGCTCACTCCTGTCCAGCGGGACACGAGGTGAAGAGACCCAGTACTTC.

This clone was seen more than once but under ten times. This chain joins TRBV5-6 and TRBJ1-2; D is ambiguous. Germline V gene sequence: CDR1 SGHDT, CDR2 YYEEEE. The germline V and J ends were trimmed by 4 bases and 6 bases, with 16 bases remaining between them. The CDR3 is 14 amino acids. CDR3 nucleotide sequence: TGTGCCAGCAGCCCGCCAAGCGGTCAACATGGCTACACCTTC. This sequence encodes CASSPPSGQHGYTF. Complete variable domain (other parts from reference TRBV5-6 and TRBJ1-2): DAGVTQSPTHLIKTRGQQVTLRCSPKSGHDTVSWYQQALGQGPQFIFQYYEEEERQRGNFPDRFSGHQFPNYSSELNVNALLLGDSALYLCASSPPSGQHGYTFGSGTRLTVV.

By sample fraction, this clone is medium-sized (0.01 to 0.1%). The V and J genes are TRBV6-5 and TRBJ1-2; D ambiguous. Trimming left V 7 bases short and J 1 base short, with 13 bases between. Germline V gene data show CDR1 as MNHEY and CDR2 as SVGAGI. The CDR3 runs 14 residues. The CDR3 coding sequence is TGTGCCAGCACCGACAATGGCCGTAACTATGGCTACACCTTC. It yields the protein CASTDNGRNYGYTF.

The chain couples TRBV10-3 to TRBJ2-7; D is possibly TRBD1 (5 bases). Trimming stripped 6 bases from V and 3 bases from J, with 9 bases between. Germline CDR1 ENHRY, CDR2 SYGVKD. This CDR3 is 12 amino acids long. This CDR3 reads CAISLTDYEQYF. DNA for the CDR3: TGTGCCATCAGCCTGACAGACTACGAGCAGTACTTC.

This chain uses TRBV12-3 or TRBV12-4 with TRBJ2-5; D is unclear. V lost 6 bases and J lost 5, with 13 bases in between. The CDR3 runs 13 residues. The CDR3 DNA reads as TGTGCCAGCAGCCCGAGGAGTGGCGAGACCCAGTACTTC. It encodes CASSPRSGETQYF.

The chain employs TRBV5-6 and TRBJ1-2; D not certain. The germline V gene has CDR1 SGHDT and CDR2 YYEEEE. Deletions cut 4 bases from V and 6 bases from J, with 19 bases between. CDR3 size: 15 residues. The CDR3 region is CASSPDRWRVDGYTF. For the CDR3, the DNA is TGTGCCAGCAGCCCAGACCGGTGGAGGGTGGATGGCTACACCTTC.

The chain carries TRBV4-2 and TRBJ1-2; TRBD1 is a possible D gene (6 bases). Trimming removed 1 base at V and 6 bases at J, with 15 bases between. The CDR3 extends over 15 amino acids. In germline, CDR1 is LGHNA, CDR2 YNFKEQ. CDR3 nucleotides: TGTGCCAGCAGCCAAGTTTCCCAGGGGAGGGATGGCTACACCTTC. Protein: CASSQVSQGRDGYTF.

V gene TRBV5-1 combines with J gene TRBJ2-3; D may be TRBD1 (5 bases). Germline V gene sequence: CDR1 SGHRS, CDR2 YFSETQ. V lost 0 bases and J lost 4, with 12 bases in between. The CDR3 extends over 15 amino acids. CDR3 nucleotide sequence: TGCGCCAGCAGCTTGGGCAGGGCCGGATCAGATACGCAGTATTTT. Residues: CASSLGRAGSDTQYF.

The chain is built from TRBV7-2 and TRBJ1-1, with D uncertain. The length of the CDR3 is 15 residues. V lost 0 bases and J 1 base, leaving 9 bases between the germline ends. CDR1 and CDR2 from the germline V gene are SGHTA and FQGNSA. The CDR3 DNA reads TGTGCCAGCAGCTTAGCGGCGGTAGCGAACACTGAAGCTTTCTTT. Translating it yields CASSLAAVANTEAFF.

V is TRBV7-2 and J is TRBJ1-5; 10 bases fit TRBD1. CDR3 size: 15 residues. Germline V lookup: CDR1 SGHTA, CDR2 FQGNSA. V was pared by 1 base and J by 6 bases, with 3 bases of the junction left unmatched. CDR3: CASSLGQGAGQPQHF. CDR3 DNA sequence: TGTGCCAGCAGCTTAGGACAGGGGGCTGGTCAGCCCCAGCATTTT.

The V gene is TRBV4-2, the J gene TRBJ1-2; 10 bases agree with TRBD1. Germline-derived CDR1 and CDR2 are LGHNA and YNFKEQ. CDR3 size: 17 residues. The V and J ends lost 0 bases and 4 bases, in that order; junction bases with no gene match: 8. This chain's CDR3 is CASSQEVLGTGVYGYTF. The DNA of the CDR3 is TGTGCCAGCAGCCAAGAGGTTTTGGGGACAGGGGTCTATGGCTACACCTTC.

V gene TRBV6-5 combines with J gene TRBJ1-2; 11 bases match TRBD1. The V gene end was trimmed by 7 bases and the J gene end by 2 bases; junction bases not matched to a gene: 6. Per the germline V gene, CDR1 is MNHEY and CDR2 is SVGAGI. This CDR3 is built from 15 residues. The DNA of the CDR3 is TGTGCCAGCACCTATCGGACAGGGGGCAACTATGGCTACACCTTC. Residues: CASTYRTGGNYGYTF.

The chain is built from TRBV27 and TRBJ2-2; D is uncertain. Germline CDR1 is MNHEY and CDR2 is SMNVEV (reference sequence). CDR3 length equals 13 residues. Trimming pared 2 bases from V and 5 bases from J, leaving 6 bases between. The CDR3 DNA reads TGTGCCAGCAGTTTAAAGAGGACCGGGGAGCTGTTTTTT. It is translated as CASSLKRTGELFF.

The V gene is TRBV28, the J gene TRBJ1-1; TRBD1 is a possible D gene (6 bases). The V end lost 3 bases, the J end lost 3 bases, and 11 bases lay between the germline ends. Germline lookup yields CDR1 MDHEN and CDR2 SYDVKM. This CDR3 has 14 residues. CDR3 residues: CASSFPDRDTEAFF. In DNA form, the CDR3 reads TGTGCCAGCAGTTTCCCGGACAGAGACACTGAAGCTTTCTTT.

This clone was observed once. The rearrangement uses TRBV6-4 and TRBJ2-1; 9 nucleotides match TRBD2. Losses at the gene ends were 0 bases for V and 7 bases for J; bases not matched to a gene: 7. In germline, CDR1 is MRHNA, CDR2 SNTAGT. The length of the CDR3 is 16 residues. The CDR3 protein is CASSDSASGVGNEQFF. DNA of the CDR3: TGTGCCAGCAGTGACTCGGCTAGCGGGGTGGGGAATGAGCAGTTCTTC.

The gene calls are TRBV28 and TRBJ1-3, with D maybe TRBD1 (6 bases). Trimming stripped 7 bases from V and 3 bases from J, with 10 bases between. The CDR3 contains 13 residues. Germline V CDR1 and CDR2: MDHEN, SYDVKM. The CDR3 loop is CASNRQDGNTIYF. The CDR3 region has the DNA TGTGCCAGCAATCGACAGGATGGAAACACCATATATTTT. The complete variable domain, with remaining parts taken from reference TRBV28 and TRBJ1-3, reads DVKVTQSSRYLVKRTGEKVFLECVQDMDHENMFWYRQDPGLGLRLIYFSYDVKMKEKGDIPEGYSVSREKKERFSLILESASTNQTSMYLCASNRQDGNTIYFGEGSWLTVV.

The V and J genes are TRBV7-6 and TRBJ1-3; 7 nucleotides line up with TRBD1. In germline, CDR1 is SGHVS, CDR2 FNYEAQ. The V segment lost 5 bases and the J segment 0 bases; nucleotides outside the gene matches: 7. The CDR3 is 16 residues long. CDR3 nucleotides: TGTGCCAGCAGCGGGGGACAGCGAAGCTCTGGAAACACCATATATTTT. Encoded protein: CASSGGQRSSGNTIYF.

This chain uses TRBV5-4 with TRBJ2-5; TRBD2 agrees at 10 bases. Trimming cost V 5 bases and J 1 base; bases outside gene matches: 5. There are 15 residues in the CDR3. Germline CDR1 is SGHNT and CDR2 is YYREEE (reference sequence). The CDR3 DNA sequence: TGTGCCAGCAGTACCGGGACTAGCGCCCAAGAGACCCAGTACTTC. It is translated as CASSTGTSAQETQYF.

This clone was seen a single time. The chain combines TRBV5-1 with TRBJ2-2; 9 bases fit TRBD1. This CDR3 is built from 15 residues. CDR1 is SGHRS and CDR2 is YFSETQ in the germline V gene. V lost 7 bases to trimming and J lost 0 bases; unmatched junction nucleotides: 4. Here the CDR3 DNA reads TGCGCCAGCGACCGGACAGGGGCGAACACCGGGGAGCTGTTTTTT. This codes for CASDRTGANTGELFF.

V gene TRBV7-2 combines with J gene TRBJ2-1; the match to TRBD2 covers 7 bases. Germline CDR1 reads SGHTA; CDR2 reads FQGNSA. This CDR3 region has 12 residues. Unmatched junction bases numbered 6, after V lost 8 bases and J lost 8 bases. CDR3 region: CASETSRHEQFF. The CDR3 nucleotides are TGTGCCAGCGAGACTAGCCGACATGAGCAGTTCTTC.

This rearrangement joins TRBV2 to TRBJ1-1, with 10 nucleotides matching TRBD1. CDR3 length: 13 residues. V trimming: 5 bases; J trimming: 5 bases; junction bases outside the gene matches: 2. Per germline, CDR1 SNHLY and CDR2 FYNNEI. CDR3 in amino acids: CASSRTGGTEAFF. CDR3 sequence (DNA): TGTGCCAGCAGTAGGACAGGGGGTACTGAAGCTTTCTTT.